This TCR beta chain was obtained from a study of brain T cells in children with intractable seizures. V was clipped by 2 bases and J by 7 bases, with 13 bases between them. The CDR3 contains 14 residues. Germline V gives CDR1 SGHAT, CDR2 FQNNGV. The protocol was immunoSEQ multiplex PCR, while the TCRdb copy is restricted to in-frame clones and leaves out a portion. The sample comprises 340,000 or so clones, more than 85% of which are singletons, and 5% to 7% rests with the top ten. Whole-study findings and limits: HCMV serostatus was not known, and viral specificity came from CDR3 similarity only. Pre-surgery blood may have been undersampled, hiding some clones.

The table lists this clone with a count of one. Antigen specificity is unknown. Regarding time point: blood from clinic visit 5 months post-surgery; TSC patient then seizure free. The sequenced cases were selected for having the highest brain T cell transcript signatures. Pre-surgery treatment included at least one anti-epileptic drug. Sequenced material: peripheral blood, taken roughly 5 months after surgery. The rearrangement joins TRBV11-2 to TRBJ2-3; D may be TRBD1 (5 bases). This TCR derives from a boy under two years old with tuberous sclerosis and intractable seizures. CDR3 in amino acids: CASSLIGVGNTQYF. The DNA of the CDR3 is TGTGCCAGCAGCTTAATAGGGGTAGGAAATACGCAGTATTTT.